These T cell receptor beta chains were read from a single sample in a study of blood T cell repertoires in COVID-19. Measured with immunoSEQ multiplex PCR; TCRdb has only the in-frame clones, and not every one. The sample shows a few hundred thousand clones, around nine tenths of them seen only once. Sequenced material: peripheral blood. The receptors originated from a man aged 25-40 years with acute or convalescent COVID-19. Both conserved end residues are part of each CDR3. The order of the fields is J gene, clone size, D gene, V gene, CDR3 protein, CDR3 DNA. D genes are given only for firm matches. Clone size is not always given. Where it is, it says once, few, many or a class for expanded clones.

>TRBJ2-7|.|.|TRBV10-3
CAIRPSTGSYEQYF
TGTGCCATCAGGCCCAGCACCGGGAGCTACGAGCAGTACTTC
>TRBJ2-7|.|TRBD2|TRBV7-6
CASSLSGTAAGEQYF
TGTGCCAGCAGCTTAAGCGGGACCGCTGCGGGCGAGCAGTACTTC
>TRBJ2-1|.|TRBD1|TRBV5-1
CASSSQGEPYNEQFF
TGCGCCAGCAGTTCACAGGGGGAACCCTACAATGAGCAGTTCTTC
>TRBJ2-3|.|TRBD2|TRBV9
CASSAPGLEGVGTQYF
TGTGCCAGCAGCGCCCCGGGACTAGAGGGGGTGGGTACGCAGTATTTT
>TRBJ2-3|.|TRBD2|TRBV28
CASSRSGLAGILGSQYF
TGTGCCAGCAGTAGATCCGGACTAGCGGGGATTCTTGGGTCGCAGTATTTT
>TRBJ2-5|.|.|TRBV4-2
CASRHEETQYF
TGTGCCAGCAGACACGAAGAGACCCAGTACTTC
>TRBJ2-3|once|.|TRBV9
CASSDSFTDTQYF
TGTGCCAGCAGCGACAGCTTCACAGATACGCAGTATTTT
>TRBJ2-7|.|TRBD2|TRBV11-2
CASSLAWSGRAKQYF
TGTGCCAGCAGCTTAGCCTGGAGCGGGAGAGCCAAGCAGTACTTC
>TRBJ1-4|.|.|TRBV6-1
CASSARGVGNEKLFF
TGTGCCAGCAGTGCTCGGGGGGTTGGTAATGAAAAACTGTTTTTT
>TRBJ1-5|.|.|TRBV12-3/TRBV12-4
CASRLATAMPQHF
TGTGCCAGCAGACTAGCTACCGCGATGCCCCAGCATTTT
>TRBJ1-4|.|TRBD1|TRBV28
CASSLLFRGTDYEKLFF
TGTGCCAGCAGTTTATTATTTCGTGGGACAGATTATGAAAAACTGTTTTTT
>TRBJ1-6|.|TRBD1|TRBV11-1
CASSFGTGGSPLHF
TGTGCCAGCAGCTTTGGGACAGGGGGGTCACCCCTCCACTTT
>TRBJ1-1|.|TRBD1|TRBV6-6
CASSHRDRGNTEAFF
TGTGCCAGCAGTCACCGGGACAGGGGGAACACTGAAGCTTTCTTT
>TRBJ2-7|.|TRBD1|TRBV19
CASSATGEPSYEQYF
TGTGCCAGTAGTGCGACAGGGGAGCCATCCTACGAGCAGTACTTC
>TRBJ1-6|.|.|TRBV7-2
CASSLLAGRSPLHF
TGTGCCAGCAGCTTATTAGCAGGGCGTTCACCCCTCCACTTT
>TRBJ1-2|.|.|TRBV11-2
CASSLVAGSDGYTF
TGTGCCAGCAGCTTAGTCGCGGGTTCGGATGGCTACACCTTC
>TRBJ1-1|.|.|TRBV28
CASSRHYTEAFF
TGTGCCAGCAGTCGACATTACACTGAAGCTTTCTTT
>TRBJ2-2|.|.|TRBV4-1
CASSQGFGQNTGELFF
TGCGCCAGCAGCCAAGGATTTGGACAGAACACCGGGGAGCTGTTTTTT
>TRBJ1-1|.|.|TRBV20-1
CSASPPGLNTEAFF
TGCAGTGCTAGTCCGCCAGGGTTGAACACTGAAGCTTTCTTT
>TRBJ1-1|.|.|TRBV6-5
CATYLRGEAFF
TGTGCCACCTATTTGAGAGGTGAAGCTTTCTTT
>TRBJ2-2|.|.|TRBV28
CASGRVSTGELFF
TGTGCCAGCGGCAGGGTGAGCACCGGGGAGCTGTTTTTT
>TRBJ2-3|.|.|TRBV7-9
CASSLVGRGVRDTQYF
TGTGCCAGCAGCTTAGTCGGCAGGGGGGTCCGTGATACGCAGTATTTT
>TRBJ1-2|.|.|TRBV6-6
CASSYGGKASYTF
TGTGCCAGCAGTTACGGCGGGAAGGCTAGCTACACCTTC
>TRBJ1-1|.|TRBD1|TRBV19
CASTTTGPNTEAFF
TGTGCCAGTACCACGACAGGGCCGAACACTGAAGCTTTCTTT
>TRBJ1-4|few|.|TRBV19
CASSIDGGEKLFF
TGTGCCAGTAGTATAGATGGGGGGGAAAAACTGTTTTTT
>TRBJ2-6|.|.|TRBV9
CASSVEATGANVLTF
TGTGCCAGCAGCGTAGAAGCGACTGGGGCCAACGTCCTGACTTTC
>TRBJ1-5|.|.|TRBV20-1
CSASWQKNQPQHF
TGCAGTGCTAGTTGGCAGAAAAATCAGCCCCAGCATTTT
>TRBJ2-1|once|TRBD2|TRBV28
CASSSLGLAVTNEQFF
TGTGCCAGCAGTTCACTGGGACTAGCGGTGACTAATGAGCAGTTCTTC
>TRBJ1-2|.|.|TRBV3-1/TRBV3-2
CASSLHGTPQDNYGYTF
TGTGCCAGCAGCCTACACGGGACACCTCAGGATAACTATGGCTACACCTTC
>TRBJ2-7|.|.|TRBV24-1
CATSRGASYEQYF
TGTGCCACCAGCCGGGGAGCCTCCTACGAGCAGTACTTC
>TRBJ1-3|once|TRBD1|TRBV29-1
CSARQGAGNTIYF
TGCAGCGCGAGACAGGGAGCAGGAAACACCATATATTTT
>TRBJ1-4|.|.|TRBV6-5
CASSYSGTTNEKLFF
TGTGCCAGCAGTTACTCCGGGACAACTAATGAAAAACTGTTTTTT
>TRBJ1-2|.|.|TRBV28
CASKLGHQFGYTF
TGTGCCAGCAAGTTGGGGCACCAGTTTGGCTACACCTTC
>TRBJ2-5|once|TRBD1|TRBV7-9
CASSLGQGVETQYF
TGTGCCAGCAGCCTGGGACAGGGGGTTGAGACCCAGTACTTC
>TRBJ1-3|once|.|TRBV15
CATSRETGSGNTIYF
TGTGCCACCAGCAGAGAGACAGGCTCTGGAAACACCATATATTTT
>TRBJ1-1|.|.|TRBV6-5
CASSYTRSLNTEAFF
TGTGCCAGCAGTTACACCAGGTCACTGAACACTGAAGCTTTCTTT
>TRBJ2-7|.|TRBD1|TRBV7-2
CASSLARTGAYEQYF
TGTGCCAGCAGCTTAGCTCGGACAGGCGCCTACGAGCAGTACTTC
>TRBJ2-3|.|TRBD1|TRBV6-5
CASSSRTGADTQYF
TGTGCCAGCAGTTCTCGGACAGGGGCAGATACGCAGTATTTT
>TRBJ1-1|.|.|TRBV12-1
CAIPGNTEAFF
TGTGCCATTCCAGGGAACACTGAAGCTTTCTTT
>TRBJ1-5|.|.|TRBV5-1
CASSLGGISNQPQHF
TGCGCCAGCAGCTTGGGGGGCATCAGCAATCAGCCCCAGCATTTT
>TRBJ1-2|.|TRBD1|TRBV28
CASRTGGRYGYTF
TGTGCCAGCAGGACAGGGGGCCGGTATGGCTACACCTTC
>TRBJ2-3|.|TRBD2|TRBV30
CAWTLAGSDTQYF
TGTGCCTGGACTCTAGCGGGATCAGATACGCAGTATTTT
>TRBJ2-7|.|.|TRBV13
CASSRDIYEQYF
TGTGCCAGCAGCCGCGACATCTACGAGCAGTACTTC
>TRBJ1-5|.|.|TRBV18
CASHPGGNQPQHF
TGTGCCAGCCACCCGGGGGGCAATCAGCCCCAGCATTTT
>TRBJ2-5|.|.|TRBV12-3/TRBV12-4
CASGQYQETQYF
TGTGCCAGCGGTCAGTACCAAGAGACCCAGTACTTC
>TRBJ2-7|.|.|TRBV30
CAWNYGGRKSEQYF
TGTGCCTGGAACTACGGGGGGCGCAAGTCCGAGCAGTACTTC
>TRBJ2-2|.|.|TRBV12-5
CASGGGPNTGELFF
TGTGCTAGTGGCGGGGGGCCAAACACCGGGGAGCTGTTTTTT
>TRBJ2-7|.|.|TRBV6-8
CASSFPKNSQSYEQYF
TGTGCCAGCAGTTTTCCGAAGAACAGCCAATCCTACGAGCAGTACTTC